The rows below give T cell receptor beta chains drawn from one sample of a study of blood T cell repertoires in COVID-19. Here immunoSEQ multiplex PCR was the method, and the copy in TCRdb shows in-frame clones only, minus some. This sample has around 26,000 clones; 89% occur once, and the top ten carry roughly 2.5%. Sequenced input: peripheral blood. The receptors stem from a human donor in a cohort sampled during active COVID-19. Each CDR3 is given with its conserved first and last residue. A D gene is named only where the DNA matches it firmly. The listing skips clone size in some rows; elsewhere it reads once, few, many or a size class.

TRBV6-5,once,TRBJ2-3,.,CASSYTGETDTQYF,TGTGCCAGCAGTTACACAGGAGAGACAGATACGCAGTATTTT
TRBV3-1/TRBV3-2,.,TRBJ2-1,TRBD2,CASRLGLAAYNEQFF,TGTGCCAGCAGACTTGGACTAGCGGCCTACAATGAGCAGTTCTTC
TRBV7-9,.,TRBJ2-5,.,CASSFSEIQETQYF,TGTGCCAGCAGCTTTTCGGAGATCCAAGAGACCCAGTACTTC
TRBV9,.,TRBJ2-1,.,CASSALRAAIYNEQFF,TGTGCCAGCAGCGCACTACGTGCTGCAATCTACAATGAGCAGTTCTTC
TRBV4-2,.,TRBJ1-1,.,CASSQTGQNTEAFF,TGTGCCAGCAGCCAAACTGGACAGAACACTGAAGCTTTCTTT
TRBV18,.,TRBJ1-6,.,CASSKDSYGNSPLHF,TGTGCCAGCTCAAAGGACTCTTATGGGAATTCACCCCTCCACTTT
TRBV4-1,.,TRBJ1-3,TRBD1,CASSHAPMYQTGAISGNTIYF,TGCGCCAGCAGCCACGCCCCAATGTACCAGACAGGGGCGATCTCTGGAAACACCATATATTTT
TRBV25-1,.,TRBJ2-3,.,CASSEPVAHTDTQYF,TGTGCCAGCAGTGAACCGGTAGCGCACACAGATACGCAGTATTTT
TRBV6-7,.,TRBJ2-1,.,CASSPNTDKHNEQFF,TGTGCCAGCAGCCCAAACACGGACAAGCACAATGAGCAGTTCTTC
TRBV5-6,.,TRBJ1-1,.,CASSGGGADTEAFF,TGTGCCAGCAGCGGAGGTGGTGCGGACACTGAAGCTTTCTTT
TRBV24-1,.,TRBJ2-3,TRBD1,CATSDLRGRSTDTQYF,TGTGCCACCAGTGACCTCAGGGGGCGAAGCACAGATACGCAGTATTTT
TRBV7-2,.,TRBJ2-2,.,CASSDSGHNLGVPGELFF,TGTGCCAGCAGCGACTCGGGACACAACTTGGGGGTACCCGGGGAGCTGTTTTTT
TRBV7-9,.,TRBJ1-4,.,CASSLATGSPFATNEKLFF,TGTGCCAGCAGCTTAGCCACAGGGTCCCCATTTGCAACTAATGAAAAACTGTTTTTT
TRBV5-4,.,TRBJ2-3,TRBD2,CASSRRSSGGSDTQYF,TGTGCCAGCAGCCGCCGCTCAAGCGGGGGTTCTGATACGCAGTATTTT
TRBV5-3,few,TRBJ1-5,TRBD1,CARSDRQGTLPRQPQHF,TGTGCCAGAAGCGACAGACAGGGAACTCTTCCCCGTCAGCCCCAGCATTTT
TRBV19,.,TRBJ1-2,TRBD1,CASSIGHMVAGTGVGGYTF,TGTGCCAGTAGTATTGGTCACATGGTTGCCGGGACAGGGGTCGGTGGCTACACCTTC
TRBV20-1,.,TRBJ1-2,.,CSASTFEGEASGYTF,TGCAGTGCTAGTACTTTTGAGGGTGAGGCTTCTGGCTACACCTTC
TRBV7-9,.,TRBJ2-7,.,CASSSQGTRPYEQYF,TGTGCCAGCAGCTCACAGGGGACTCGACCCTACGAGCAGTACTTC
TRBV18,.,TRBJ2-3,TRBD1,CASSPVIPGGSTDTQYF,TGTGCCAGCTCACCAGTAATCCCAGGGGGTAGCACAGATACGCAGTATTTT
TRBV5-1,.,TRBJ1-2,.,CASSLDGEFGYTF,TGCGCCAGCAGCTTGGACGGGGAGTTCGGCTACACCTTC
TRBV5-8,.,TRBJ2-1,.,CASSLRGGGPGEQFF,TGTGCCAGCAGCTTGAGAGGGGGGGGGCCAGGTGAGCAGTTCTTC
TRBV19,.,TRBJ2-2,.,CASRSGLDRAGTGELFF,TGTGCCAGTAGATCGGGTCTCGACAGGGCGGGGACCGGGGAGCTGTTTTTT
TRBV5-4,.,TRBJ2-7,TRBD1,CASSAWDRLYEQYF,TGTGCCAGCAGCGCCTGGGACAGACTCTACGAGCAGTACTTC
TRBV7-9,.,TRBJ1-2,.,CASSLVRAVNYGYTF,TGTGCCAGCAGCTTAGTCAGGGCGGTTAACTATGGCTACACCTTC
TRBV7-2,.,TRBJ1-2,.,CASSSSSPYGYTF,TGTGCCAGCAGCTCCTCTAGCCCCTATGGCTACACCTTC
TRBV13,.,TRBJ2-2,TRBD1,CASSVTGATGELFF,TGTGCCAGCAGCGTAACAGGGGCTACCGGGGAGCTGTTTTTT
TRBV5-4,.,TRBJ2-7,.,CASSLFPGIVGPYEQYF,TGTGCCAGCAGCTTGTTTCCGGGGATCGTGGGTCCCTACGAGCAGTACTTC
TRBV4-1,.,TRBJ2-1,.,CASSQEGGGSSYNEQFF,TGCGCCAGCAGCCAAGAAGGTGGGGGGAGCTCCTACAATGAGCAGTTCTTC
TRBV27,.,TRBJ1-1,.,CASTPFPQGVTEAFF,TGTGCCAGCACCCCATTCCCGCAGGGCGTCACTGAAGCTTTCTTT
TRBV7-3,.,TRBJ2-1,.,CASSQSGENYNEQFF,TGTGCCAGCAGCCAAAGCGGAGAAAATTACAATGAGCAGTTCTTC
TRBV6-2/TRBV6-3,.,TRBJ1-5,.,CASSARTGMEAQPQHF,TGTGCCAGCAGTGCCCGAACAGGGATGGAGGCTCAGCCCCAGCATTTT
TRBV5-1,.,TRBJ2-5,TRBD2,CASSVSTSLETQYF,TGCGCCAGCAGCGTATCGACTAGCCTGGAGACCCAGTACTTC
TRBV6-5,once,TRBJ1-2,.,CASSYSTERGYTF,TGTGCCAGCAGTTACTCGACAGAAAGGGGCTACACCTTC
TRBV6-5,once,TRBJ2-5,TRBD2,CASRTGGETQYF,TGTGCCAGCAGAACGGGGGGGGAGACCCAGTACTTC
TRBV5-6,.,TRBJ2-2,.,CASSLDGRSLTGELFF,TGTGCCAGCAGCTTGGATGGGCGTTCCCTTACCGGGGAGCTGTTTTTT
TRBV2,.,TRBJ1-4,TRBD1,CASNFLGTGAPRVSEKLFF,TGTGCCAGCAACTTCCTAGGGACAGGGGCCCCCAGGGTCAGTGAAAAACTGTTTTTT
TRBV7-8,.,TRBJ1-1,.,CASSLGRTRTEAFF,TGTGCCAGCAGCTTAGGAAGGACTCGAACTGAAGCTTTCTTT
TRBV7-3,.,TRBJ2-6,.,CASSYLQGLGANVLTF,TGTGCCAGCAGCTACCTCCAGGGGCTTGGGGCCAACGTCCTGACTTTC
TRBV9,.,TRBJ2-2,.,CASSVAVRRGGGELFF,TGTGCCAGCAGCGTAGCGGTCCGGAGGGGGGGCGGGGAGCTGTTTTTT
TRBV5-1,.,TRBJ2-3,TRBD2,CASSLAGTSGPTDTQYF,TGCGCCAGCAGCTTGGCCGGGACTAGCGGGCCGACAGATACGCAGTATTTT
TRBV2,.,TRBJ1-1,.,CASIKSIEAFF,TGTGCCAGCATTAAGAGTATTGAAGCTTTCTTT
TRBV11-2,.,TRBJ1-4,.,CASSLAVATTNEKLFF,TGTGCCAGCAGCTTAGCCGTGGCAACAACTAATGAAAAACTGTTTTTT
TRBV4-1,.,TRBJ1-1,.,CASSHTLSGEAFF,TGCGCCAGCAGCCACACCTTGTCAGGAGAAGCTTTCTTT
TRBV5-1,.,TRBJ2-3,TRBD1,CASSWGGDRENTQYF,TGCGCCAGCAGCTGGGGCGGGGACAGGGAAAATACGCAGTATTTT
TRBV20-1,.,TRBJ1-5,.,CSASRQPQHF,TGCAGTGCTAGTCGTCAGCCCCAGCATTTT
TRBV30,.,TRBJ2-3,.,CAWRGLTGTDTQYF,TGTGCCTGGAGGGGACTCACGGGCACAGATACGCAGTATTTT
TRBV6-5,.,TRBJ1-6,.,CASNRQDSNSPLHF,TGTGCCAGCAACCGCCAGGACAGTAATTCACCCCTCCACTTT
TRBV5-8,.,TRBJ2-1,TRBD2,CASSFYGTSGTEQFF,TGTGCCAGCAGCTTCTATGGGACTAGCGGGACGGAGCAGTTCTTC
TRBV7-9,.,TRBJ2-5,TRBD2,CASSLGAGGVEETQYF,TGTGCCAGCAGCTTAGGAGCGGGGGGAGTGGAAGAGACCCAGTACTTC
TRBV19,.,TRBJ1-1,.,CASNMNTEAFF,TGTGCCAGCAACATGAACACTGAAGCTTTCTTT
TRBV5-4,.,TRBJ2-1,TRBD2,CASSVSGGAYNEQFF,TGTGCCAGCAGCGTAAGCGGGGGGGCCTACAATGAGCAGTTCTTC
TRBV2,once,TRBJ2-3,.,CASSDVAASTDTQYF,TGTGCCAGCAGTGACGTAGCGGCGAGCACAGATACGCAGTATTTT
TRBV7-2,.,TRBJ2-3,.,CASSLLAGDTQYF,TGTGCCAGCAGCTTACTAGCTGGAGATACGCAGTATTTT
TRBV11-2,few,TRBJ1-5,TRBD1,CASSLESGGHQPQHF,TGTGCCAGCAGCTTAGAGTCAGGGGGCCATCAGCCCCAGCATTTT
TRBV7-8,few,TRBJ2-1,.,CASSPRVGNEQFF,TGTGCCAGCAGCCCCAGGGTGGGGAATGAGCAGTTCTTC
TRBV7-8,once,TRBJ2-7,.,CASSLDSLYEQYF,TGTGCCAGCAGCTTGGACAGCCTCTACGAGCAGTACTTC
TRBV28,.,TRBJ1-1,TRBD1,CASLTGVGGTEAFF,TGTGCCAGCCTTACAGGGGTTGGAGGCACTGAAGCTTTCTTT